Listed below are T cell receptor beta chains from one sample, sequenced in a study of Tregs in tolerant kidney transplant recipients. Method: immunoSEQ multiplex PCR; TCRdb's copy keeps in-frame clones and lacks some. The sample includes some 50,000 clones, roughly nine tenths seen only once; the top ten take 15%. Source: CD8+ T cells from blood (PBMCs), taken 12 months after the transplant. The source is a human patient who received a combined kidney and bone marrow transplant. Some T cells may trace back to the graft donor. The CDR3 runs from the conserved cysteine through the conserved F or W. The order of the fields is V gene, D gene, clone size, J gene, CDR3 length, CDR3 protein, CDR3 DNA. D genes are given only for firm matches. Some rows mark clone size as missing; the rest say once, few, many or name a class of expanded clone.

v_gene: TRBV27
d_gene: -
abundance: once
j_gene: TRBJ2-5
len: 13
CDR3aa: CASSIDSQETQYF
CDR3nt: TGTGCCAGCAGTATTGACAGCCAAGAGACCCAGTACTTC

v_gene: TRBV4-2
d_gene: -
abundance: -
j_gene: TRBJ1-3
len: 17
CDR3aa: CASSQDGARSSGNTIYF
CDR3nt: TGTGCCAGCAGCCAAGATGGGGCCCGGAGCTCTGGAAACACCATATATTTT

v_gene: TRBV7-9
d_gene: -
abundance: -
j_gene: TRBJ2-5
len: 15
CDR3aa: CASSLLASYQETQYF
CDR3nt: TGTGCCAGCAGCTTACTAGCGTCCTACCAAGAGACCCAGTACTTC

v_gene: TRBV27
d_gene: TRBD2
abundance: -
j_gene: TRBJ2-7
len: 17
CDR3aa: CASSPRLAGGHLYEQYF
CDR3nt: TGTGCCAGCAGTCCAAGACTAGCGGGAGGCCATCTTTACGAGCAGTACTTC

v_gene: TRBV6-5
d_gene: -
abundance: -
j_gene: TRBJ1-4
len: 14
CDR3aa: CASSPGAANEKLFF
CDR3nt: TGTGCCAGCAGTCCAGGGGCGGCTAATGAAAAACTGTTTTTT

v_gene: TRBV27
d_gene: -
abundance: once
j_gene: TRBJ2-2
len: 13
CDR3aa: CASSLSGAGELFF
CDR3nt: TGTGCCAGCAGTTTATCAGGAGCTGGGGAGCTGTTTTTT

v_gene: TRBV5-1
d_gene: -
abundance: -
j_gene: TRBJ2-7
len: 17
CDR3aa: CASSFREGQGSSYEQYF
CDR3nt: TGCGCCAGCAGCTTCAGGGAAGGTCAGGGGAGCTCCTACGAGCAGTACTTC

v_gene: TRBV9
d_gene: -
abundance: -
j_gene: TRBJ2-1
len: 16
CDR3aa: CASSVGVGGAYNEQFF
CDR3nt: TGTGCCAGCAGCGTAGGAGTGGGGGGGGCTTACAATGAGCAGTTCTTC

v_gene: TRBV5-6
d_gene: TRBD1
abundance: -
j_gene: TRBJ1-4
len: 15
CDR3aa: CASSLGQGRGEKLFF
CDR3nt: TGTGCCAGCAGCTTGGGACAGGGACGGGGTGAAAAACTGTTTTTT

v_gene: TRBV6-1
d_gene: TRBD1
abundance: -
j_gene: TRBJ1-5
len: 16
CDR3aa: CASSDRTGDSNQPQHF
CDR3nt: TGTGCCAGCAGTGACCGGACAGGGGATAGCAATCAGCCCCAGCATTTT

v_gene: TRBV30
d_gene: TRBD2
abundance: -
j_gene: TRBJ2-1
len: 15
CDR3aa: CAWTSGLSSYNEQFF
CDR3nt: TGTGCCTGGACTAGCGGGCTGAGCTCCTACAATGAGCAGTTCTTC

v_gene: TRBV11-1
d_gene: TRBD1
abundance: once
j_gene: TRBJ1-1
len: 16
CDR3aa: CASSSWTGEGSTEAFF
CDR3nt: TGTGCCAGCAGCTCGTGGACAGGGGAAGGGTCGACTGAAGCTTTCTTT

v_gene: TRBV5-6
d_gene: -
abundance: -
j_gene: TRBJ2-7
len: 13
CDR3aa: CASSSGITYEQYF
CDR3nt: TGTGCCAGCAGCTCAGGGATCACCTACGAGCAGTACTTC

v_gene: TRBV19
d_gene: TRBD1
abundance: -
j_gene: TRBJ2-1
len: 15
CDR3aa: CASSVTGGGYNEQFF
CDR3nt: TGTGCCAGTAGTGTAACAGGGGGCGGCTACAATGAGCAGTTCTTC

v_gene: TRBV4-1
d_gene: -
abundance: -
j_gene: TRBJ2-5
len: 14
CDR3aa: CASSPQGNQETQYF
CDR3nt: TGCGCCAGCAGCCCCCAGGGTAACCAAGAGACCCAGTACTTC

v_gene: TRBV7-2
d_gene: -
abundance: -
j_gene: TRBJ1-2
len: 16
CDR3aa: CASSLGFVGSSYGYTF
CDR3nt: TGTGCCAGCAGCTTAGGATTTGTTGGGAGTTCCTATGGCTACACCTTC

v_gene: TRBV14
d_gene: -
abundance: -
j_gene: TRBJ2-3
len: 16
CDR3aa: CASSQVTGTSTDTQYF
CDR3nt: TGTGCCAGCAGCCAAGTTACGGGAACTAGCACAGATACGCAGTATTTT